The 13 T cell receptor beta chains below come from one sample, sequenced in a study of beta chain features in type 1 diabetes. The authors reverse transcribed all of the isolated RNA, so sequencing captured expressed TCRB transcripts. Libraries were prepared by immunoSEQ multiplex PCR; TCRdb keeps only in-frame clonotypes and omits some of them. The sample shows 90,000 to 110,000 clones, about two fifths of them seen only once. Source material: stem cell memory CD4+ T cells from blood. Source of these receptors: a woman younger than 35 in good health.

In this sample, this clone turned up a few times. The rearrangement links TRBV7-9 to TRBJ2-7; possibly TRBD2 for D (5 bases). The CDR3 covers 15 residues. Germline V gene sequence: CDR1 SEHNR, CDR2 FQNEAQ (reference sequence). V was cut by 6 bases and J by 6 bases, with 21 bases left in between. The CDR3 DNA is TGTGCCAGCAGTCTAGCCGCCTTTTCCCCCGGCGAGCAGTACTTC. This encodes CASSLAAFSPGEQYF.

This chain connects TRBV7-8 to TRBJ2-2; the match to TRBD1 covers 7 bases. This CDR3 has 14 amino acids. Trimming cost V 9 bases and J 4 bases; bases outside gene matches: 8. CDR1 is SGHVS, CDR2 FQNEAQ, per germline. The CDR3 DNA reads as TGTGCCAGTAGAAGAGGGGGCGGCACCGGGGAGCTGTTTTTT. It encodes CASRRGGGTGELFF.

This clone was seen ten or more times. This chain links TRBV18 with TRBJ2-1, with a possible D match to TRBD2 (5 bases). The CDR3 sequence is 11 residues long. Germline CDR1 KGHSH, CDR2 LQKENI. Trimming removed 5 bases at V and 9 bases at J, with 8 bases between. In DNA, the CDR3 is TGTGCCAGCTCATGGGAGTTTGAGCAGTTCTTC. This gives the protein CASSWEFEQFF.

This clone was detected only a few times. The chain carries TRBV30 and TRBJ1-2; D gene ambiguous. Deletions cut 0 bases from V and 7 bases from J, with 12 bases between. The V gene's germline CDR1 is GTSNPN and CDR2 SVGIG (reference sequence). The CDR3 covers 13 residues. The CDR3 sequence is CAWSVRTLVGYTF. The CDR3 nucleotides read TGTGCCTGGAGTGTAAGGACTCTAGTTGGCTACACCTTC.

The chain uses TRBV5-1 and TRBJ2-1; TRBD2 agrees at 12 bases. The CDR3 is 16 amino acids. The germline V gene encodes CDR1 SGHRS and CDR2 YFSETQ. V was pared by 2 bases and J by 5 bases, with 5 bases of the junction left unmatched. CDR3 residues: CASSLWTSGKHNEQFF. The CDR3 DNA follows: TGCGCCAGCAGCTTATGGACTAGCGGGAAACACAATGAGCAGTTCTTC.

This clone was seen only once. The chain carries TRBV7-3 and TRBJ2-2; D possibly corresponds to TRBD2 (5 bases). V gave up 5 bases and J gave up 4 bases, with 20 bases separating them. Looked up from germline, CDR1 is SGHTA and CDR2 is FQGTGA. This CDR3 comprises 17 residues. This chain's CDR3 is CASSTSRAGRITGELFF. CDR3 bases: TGTGCCAGCAGCACCTCGAGGGCGGGCAGGATCACCGGGGAGCTGTTTTTT. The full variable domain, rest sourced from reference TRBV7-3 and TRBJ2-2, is GAGVSQTPSNKVTEKGKYVELRCDPISGHTALYWYRQSLGQGPEFLIYFQGTGAADDSGLPNDRFFAVRPEGSVSTLKIQRTERGDSAVYLCASSTSRAGRITGELFFGEGSRLTVL.

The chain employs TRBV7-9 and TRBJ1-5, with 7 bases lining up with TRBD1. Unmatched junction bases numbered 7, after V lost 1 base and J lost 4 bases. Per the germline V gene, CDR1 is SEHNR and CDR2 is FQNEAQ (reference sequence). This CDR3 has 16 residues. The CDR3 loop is CASSLGYGQENQPQHF. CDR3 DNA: TGTGCCAGCAGCTTAGGGTACGGACAGGAGAATCAGCCCCAGCATTTT.

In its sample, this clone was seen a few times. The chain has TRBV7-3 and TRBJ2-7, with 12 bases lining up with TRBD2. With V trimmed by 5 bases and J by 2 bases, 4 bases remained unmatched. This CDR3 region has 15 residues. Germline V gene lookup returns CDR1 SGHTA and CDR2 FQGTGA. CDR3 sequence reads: CASSGGLAGTYEQYF. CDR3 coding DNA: TGTGCCAGCAGCGGGGGACTAGCGGGCACCTACGAGCAGTACTTC. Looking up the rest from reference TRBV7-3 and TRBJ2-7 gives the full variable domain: GAGVSQTPSNKVTEKGKYVELRCDPISGHTALYWYRQSLGQGPEFLIYFQGTGAADDSGLPNDRFFAVRPEGSVSTLKIQRTERGDSAVYLCASSGGLAGTYEQYFGPGTRLTVT.

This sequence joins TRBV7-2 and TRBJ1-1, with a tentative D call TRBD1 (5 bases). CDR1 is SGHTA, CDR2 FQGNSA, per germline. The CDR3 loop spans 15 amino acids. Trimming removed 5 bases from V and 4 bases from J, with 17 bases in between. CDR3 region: CASSGRGSGSTEAFF. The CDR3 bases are TGTGCCAGCAGCGGAAGGGGATCTGGTAGCACTGAAGCTTTCTTT.

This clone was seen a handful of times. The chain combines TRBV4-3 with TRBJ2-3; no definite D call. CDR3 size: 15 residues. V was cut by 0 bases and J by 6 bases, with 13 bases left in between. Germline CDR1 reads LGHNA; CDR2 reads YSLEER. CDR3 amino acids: CASSQEFQWRDTQYF. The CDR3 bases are TGCGCCAGCAGCCAAGAGTTTCAATGGCGGGATACGCAGTATTTT.

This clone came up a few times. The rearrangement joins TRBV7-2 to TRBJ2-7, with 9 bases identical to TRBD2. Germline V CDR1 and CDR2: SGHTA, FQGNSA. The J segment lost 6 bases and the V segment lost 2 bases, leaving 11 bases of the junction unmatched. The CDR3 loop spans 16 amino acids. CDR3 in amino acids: CASSLTAAGGYFEQYF. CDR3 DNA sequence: TGTGCCAGCAGCTTAACAGCAGCGGGAGGTTATTTCGAGCAGTACTTC.

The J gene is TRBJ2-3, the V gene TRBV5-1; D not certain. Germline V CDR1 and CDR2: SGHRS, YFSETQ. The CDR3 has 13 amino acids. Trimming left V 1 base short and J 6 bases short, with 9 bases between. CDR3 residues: CASSLQAWDTQYF. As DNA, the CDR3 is TGCGCCAGCAGCTTGCAAGCCTGGGATACGCAGTATTTT.

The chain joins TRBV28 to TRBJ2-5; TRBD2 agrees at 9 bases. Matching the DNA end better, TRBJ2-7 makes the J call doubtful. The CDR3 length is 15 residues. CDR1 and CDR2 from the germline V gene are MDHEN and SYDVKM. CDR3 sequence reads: CASRGASGRPYEQYF. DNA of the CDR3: TGTGCCAGCAGGGGGGCGAGCGGGAGGCCTTACGAGCAGTACTTC.